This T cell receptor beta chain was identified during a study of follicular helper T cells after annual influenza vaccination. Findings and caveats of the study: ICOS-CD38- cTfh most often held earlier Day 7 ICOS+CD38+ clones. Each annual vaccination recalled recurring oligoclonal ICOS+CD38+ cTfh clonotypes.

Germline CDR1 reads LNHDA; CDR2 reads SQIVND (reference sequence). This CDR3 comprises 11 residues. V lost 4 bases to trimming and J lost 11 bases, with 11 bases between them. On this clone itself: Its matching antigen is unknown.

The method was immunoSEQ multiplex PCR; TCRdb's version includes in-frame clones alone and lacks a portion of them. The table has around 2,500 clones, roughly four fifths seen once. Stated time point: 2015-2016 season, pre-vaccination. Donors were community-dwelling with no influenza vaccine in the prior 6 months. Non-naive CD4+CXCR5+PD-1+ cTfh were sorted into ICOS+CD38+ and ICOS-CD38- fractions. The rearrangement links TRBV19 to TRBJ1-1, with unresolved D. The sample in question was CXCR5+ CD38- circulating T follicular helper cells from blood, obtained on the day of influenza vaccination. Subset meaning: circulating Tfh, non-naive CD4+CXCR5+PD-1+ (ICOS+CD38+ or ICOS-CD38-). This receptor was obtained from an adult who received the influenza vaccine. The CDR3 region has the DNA TGTGCCAGTAGTAATTCCCATGGGGCTTTCTTT. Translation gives CASSNSHGAFF.